The present T cell receptor beta chain was sequenced within a study of identifying expanded T cells in peripheral blood. TCRdb's table, derived via immunoSEQ multiplex PCR, lists solely in-frame clones and lacks some. This repertoire shows about 100,000 clones, 80% to 90% found once; its top ten account for less than 7%. V was trimmed by 0 bases and J by 5 bases, leaving 7 bases between them. Germline V gene lookup returns CDR1 GTSNPN and CDR2 SVGIG (reference sequence). The CDR3 consists of 12 residues. With regard to this clone: Other DNA variants within this sample encode the same CDR3.

This chain links TRBV30 with TRBJ1-2, with no clear D. The clonotype was recovered from a person between 18 and 75 years old in good health. The specimen was blood. This CDR3 is CAWSVGGYGYTF. Written as DNA, the CDR3 is TGTGCCTGGAGTGTGGGTGGATATGGCTACACCTTC.